This TCR beta chain emerged from a study of T cell responses to AZD1222 COVID-19 vaccine. The wider study: Timing groups of about 4 and about 12 weeks for second doses were pooled.

Sequenced by immunoSEQ multiplex PCR; TCRdb stores in-frame clones only, minus some. The table includes approximately 190,000 clones, around 90% detected once. Study-level findings and limits: A reported finding is that nearly half of spike-specific TCRs target unmutated variant regions. Distributed over spike, vaccine-associated CD4 TCRs predominated at 160-218 and 743-854. Breadth and depth of Spike-specific TCRs rose after two AZD1222 doses.

As concerns this clone: Its matching antigen is unknown.

The source was peripheral blood, collected on day 0 of AZD1222 vaccination. This TCR derives from an adult in good health.

CDR3 nucleotides: TGTGCCAGCAGCGGTGGCAGGGGTCGATGGACTGAAGCTTTCTTT. Its translation is CASSGGRGRWTEAFF. The rearrangement uses TRBV11-2 and TRBJ1-1, with D possibly TRBD1 on 6 matching bases. The CDR3 extends over 15 amino acids. CDR1 is SGHAT and CDR2 is FQNNGV in the germline V gene. V was trimmed by 5 bases and J by 5 bases, leaving 18 bases between them.